Below, 27 T cell receptor beta chains from the same sample are listed, as sequenced in a study of chemoradiotherapy in HPV16-positive cancers. Libraries were prepared by immunoSEQ multiplex PCR; TCRdb keeps only in-frame clonotypes and omits some of them. This table has over 2,000 clones, around 87% appearing once. Sequenced here: tumor tissue, sampled from a patient who underwent chemoradiotherapy. The source of these receptors is a human donor with HPV-associated anogenital cancer.

This chain joins TRBV4-2 and TRBJ1-1; D is undetermined. Per germline, CDR1 LGHNA and CDR2 YNFKEQ. The ends were cut back, 0 bases at V and 5 bases at J, with 16 bases in the middle. The CDR3 has 16 residues. CDR3 bases: TGTGCCAGCAGCCAAGATCGGAGGACCGCGGGAACTGAAGCTTTCTTT. It specifies CASSQDRRTAGTEAFF.

The chain joins TRBV28 to TRBJ1-1; 7 bases are shared with TRBD1. The J segment lost 3 bases and the V segment lost 2 bases, leaving 9 bases of the junction unmatched. The CDR3 spans 16 residues. Germline loops: CDR1 MDHEN, CDR2 SYDVKM. CDR3 DNA sequence: TGTGCCAGCAGTTTAGGAGGGGGCGGTAGGGACACTGAAGCTTTCTTT. Amino acids: CASSLGGGGRDTEAFF.

This clone has just a few counts. The chain has TRBV2 and TRBJ2-7, with no clear D. The length of the CDR3 is 14 residues. Germline CDR1 reads SNHLY; CDR2 reads FYNNEI. Trimming took off 5 bases at V and 3 bases at J, with 14 bases between the two ends. CDR3 amino acids: CASSPESLGYEQYF. CDR3 bases: TGTGCCAGCAGTCCGGAGTCTCTAGGCTACGAGCAGTACTTC.

The V call is TRBV4-2, the J call TRBJ2-2; 10 bases match TRBD2. The germline V gene has CDR1 LGHNA and CDR2 YNFKEQ. V trimming: 1 base; J trimming: 1 base; junction bases outside the gene matches: 3. The CDR3 has 17 residues. In DNA, the CDR3 is TGTGCCAGCAGCCAAGGAACTAGCGGGGTGAACACCGGGGAGCTGTTTTTT. Translation gives CASSQGTSGVNTGELFF.

The chain uses TRBV5-5 and TRBJ1-2; D remains unclear. Germline assignment: CDR1 SGHKS and CDR2 YYEKEE (reference sequence). This CDR3 is 12 amino acids long. Trimming pared 0 bases from V and 8 bases from J, leaving 8 bases between. The CDR3 loop is CASSLEVGGYTF. CDR3 in DNA: TGTGCCAGCAGCTTGGAGGTGGGGGGCTACACCTTC.

V usage is TRBV27 and J usage is TRBJ2-1, with a possible D match to TRBD2 (5 bases). There are 13 residues in the CDR3. With 6 bases removed from V and 8 bases from J, the gap between germline ends came to 14 bases. Looked up from germline, CDR1 is MNHEY and CDR2 is SMNVEV (reference sequence). CDR3 sequence reads: CASRTRNSDEQFF. CDR3 nucleotides: TGTGCCAGCAGAACTAGAAATTCAGATGAGCAGTTCTTC.

This rearrangement joins TRBV6-5 to TRBJ2-7; D might be TRBD2 (5 bases). The germline gives CDR1 MNHEY, CDR2 SVGAGI. Trimming took off 5 bases at V and 5 bases at J, with 16 bases between the two ends. CDR3 length equals 14 residues. The CDR3 sequence: CASSGGGSGNEQYF. DNA for the CDR3: TGTGCCAGCAGTGGCGGCGGGTCGGGTAACGAGCAGTACTTC.

CDR3: CASSPPGHLRRNTEAFF. CDR3 nucleotide sequence: TGTGCCAGTAGCCCTCCGGGACACCTTCGTCGGAACACTGAAGCTTTCTTT. This chain links TRBV19 with TRBJ1-1; D is possibly TRBD1 (6 bases). Per the germline V gene, CDR1 is LNHDA and CDR2 is SQIVND (reference sequence). This CDR3 has 17 amino acids. V lost 6 bases to trimming and J lost 1 base, with 21 bases between them.

The V gene is TRBV2, the J gene TRBJ1-5, with 9 bases that match TRBD1. Per germline, CDR1 SNHLY and CDR2 FYNNEI. This CDR3 comprises 18 residues. V was pared by 4 bases and J by 2 bases, with 12 bases of the junction left unmatched. CDR3 sequence: CASSVTAGQGLGNQPQHF. The CDR3 DNA is TGTGCCAGCAGTGTCACCGCGGGACAGGGATTGGGCAATCAGCCCCAGCATTTT.

The rearrangement joins TRBV10-1 to TRBJ2-7, with TRBD1 matching 7 bases. The V and J ends lost 0 bases and 0 bases, in that order; junction bases with no gene match: 8. The CDR3 sequence is 17 residues long. CDR1 WNHNN and CDR2 SYGVQD come from the germline V gene (reference sequence). CDR3 DNA: TGCGCCAGCAGTGAGTCACCTCGGGGACAGCGCTCCTACGAGCAGTACTTC. Protein product: CASSESPRGQRSYEQYF.

V gene TRBV5-4 combines with J gene TRBJ1-5; D gene unclear. Germline V gives CDR1 SGHNT, CDR2 YYREEE (reference sequence). CDR3 length: 15 residues. Trimming cost V 6 bases and J 4 bases, with 17 bases left between them. In DNA form, the CDR3 reads TGTGCCAGCAATTACAATAAAGAGCTAAATCAGCCCCAGCATTTT. This sequence encodes CASNYNKELNQPQHF. The full variable domain, in which reference TRBV5-4 and TRBJ1-5 provide the parts outside the CDR3, is ETGVTQSPTHLIKTRGQQVTLRCSSQSGHNTVSWYQQALGQGPQFIFQYYREEENGRGNFPPRFSGLQFPNYSSELNVNALELDDSALYLCASNYNKELNQPQHFGDGTRLSIL.

The chain is built from TRBV5-1 and TRBJ2-1; TRBD1 aligns across 8 bases. The CDR3 totals 14 residues. J was trimmed by 0 bases and V by 4 bases; bases with no gene match: 0. Per germline, CDR1 SGHRS and CDR2 YFSETQ. As DNA, the CDR3 is TGCGCCAGCAGCACAGGGGGCTCCTACAATGAGCAGTTCTTC. Translating it yields CASSTGGSYNEQFF.

The rearrangement links TRBV18 to TRBJ1-1; TRBD1 might be the D (5 bases). There are 13 residues in the CDR3. V shed 3 bases and J shed 11 bases, with 16 bases lying between them. The germline CDR1 and CDR2 sequences are KGHSH and LQKENI. CDR3 nucleotide sequence: TGTGCCAGCTCACCGGCGGGGCGCGAATCTGCTTTCTTT. It yields the protein CASSPAGRESAFF. Drawing the rest from reference TRBV18 and TRBJ1-1, the complete variable domain is NAGVMQNPRHLVRRRGQEARLRCSPMKGHSHVYWYRQLPEEGLKFMVYLQKENIIDESGMPKERFSAEFPKEGPSILRIQQVVRGDSAAYFCASSPAGRESAFFGQGTRLTVV.

The chain recombines TRBV9 with TRBJ1-1; maybe TRBD1 (5 bases). The germline gives CDR1 SGDLS, CDR2 YYNGEE. V lost 4 bases, J lost 3 bases, and 16 bases lay in between. CDR3 size: 15 residues. The CDR3 coding sequence is TGTGCCAGCAGCCTTTCCCGATCGGGGGACACTGAAGCTTTCTTT. It encodes CASSLSRSGDTEAFF.

This clone was observed once. The chain links TRBV18 to TRBJ1-2, with TRBD1 identical over 8 bases. The junction had 3 bases not matched to a gene; V was cut back by 6 bases and J by 3 bases. The CDR3 is 13 residues long. Germline V gene sequence: CDR1 KGHSH, CDR2 LQKENI. Here the CDR3 reads CASSPGQDYGYTF. CDR3 in DNA: TGTGCCAGCTCGCCGGGACAGGACTATGGCTACACCTTC.

The genes are TRBV12-5 and TRBJ1-2, with D possibly being TRBD1 (5 bases). The CDR3 runs 16 residues. CDR1 LGHNT and CDR2 FRNRAP come from the germline V gene. V dropped 4 bases and J dropped 8 bases, with 23 bases sitting between them. The CDR3 is CASGYQLVDSERGYTF. Written as DNA, the CDR3 is TGTGCTAGTGGTTACCAGCTTGTAGACAGTGAGAGGGGCTACACCTTC.

This clone has just one count. This chain links TRBV27 with TRBJ1-2; D is ambiguous. The V gene's germline CDR1 is MNHEY and CDR2 SMNVEV (reference sequence). The CDR3 extends over 15 amino acids. V lost 9 bases and J lost 4, with 21 bases in between. The CDR3 here is CASAPRLHSSYGYTF. CDR3 nucleotides: TGTGCCAGTGCCCCCAGGTTACATAGTAGCTATGGCTACACCTTC.

The chain carries TRBV5-1 and TRBJ2-7; 7 bases align to TRBD1. Germline V gene data show CDR1 as SGHRS and CDR2 as YFSETQ. The CDR3 length is 16 residues. After removal of 4 bases from V and 0 bases from J, the junction contained 10 bases not matched to a gene. In nucleotides, the CDR3 is TGCGCCAGCAGCCGAATACCGGGACAGTCCTCCTACGAGCAGTACTTC. Protein: CASSRIPGQSSYEQYF.

This chain connects TRBV7-8 to TRBJ1-6; D is unresolved. V was trimmed by 1 base and J by 7 bases, leaving 14 bases between them. The CDR3 loop spans 16 amino acids. Germline V gene lookup returns CDR1 SGHVS and CDR2 FQNEAQ. The CDR3 nucleotides are TGTGCCAGCAGCTTAGGAAACGGGAAGTGGAATTCACCCCTCCACTTT. Protein product: CASSLGNGKWNSPLHF.

This sequence joins TRBV28 and TRBJ1-5; possibly TRBD1 for D (5 bases). This CDR3 has 18 amino acids. With 4 bases removed from V and 2 bases from J, the gap between germline ends came to 21 bases. The germline V gene encodes CDR1 MDHEN and CDR2 SYDVKM. The CDR3 reads CASSSLWDGGVGNQPQHF. In DNA, the CDR3 is TGTGCCAGCAGTTCCTTGTGGGACGGCGGGGTAGGCAATCAGCCCCAGCATTTT.

The chain is built from TRBV7-3 and TRBJ1-1; D is possibly TRBD1 (6 bases). V was clipped by 3 bases and J by 5 bases, with 13 bases between them. CDR1 is SGHTA and CDR2 is FQGTGA in the germline V gene. This CDR3 contains 14 residues. The CDR3 protein is CASSLIPGVTEAFF. The CDR3 coding sequence is TGTGCCAGCAGCTTGATTCCAGGGGTGACTGAAGCTTTCTTT.

The chain has TRBV27 and TRBJ1-5; D is possibly TRBD1 (5 bases). The CDR3 covers 13 residues. V was trimmed by 8 bases and J by 3 bases, leaving 11 bases between them. From germline, CDR1 is MNHEY and CDR2 SMNVEV (reference sequence). CDR3: CASGDVINQPQHF. As DNA, the CDR3 is TGTGCCAGCGGGGACGTGATCAATCAGCCCCAGCATTTT.

This chain links TRBV27 with TRBJ1-1; 7 bases line up with TRBD1. CDR1 is MNHEY, CDR2 SMNVEV, per germline (reference sequence). The CDR3 is made up of 14 amino acids. V was pared by 6 bases and J by 8 bases, with 12 bases of the junction left unmatched. The CDR3 sequence: CASRIMTGSGEAFF. The CDR3 DNA sequence: TGTGCCAGCAGGATTATGACAGGGTCCGGGGAAGCTTTCTTT.

The V gene is TRBV6-1, the J gene TRBJ1-2; 9 bases agree with TRBD1. The CDR3 is made up of 13 amino acids. The junction had 3 bases not matched to a gene; V was cut back by 7 bases and J by 3 bases. Per germline, CDR1 MNHNS and CDR2 SASEGT. The CDR3 spells CASKDRGDYGYTF. CDR3 coding DNA: TGTGCCAGCAAGGACAGGGGCGACTATGGCTACACCTTC.

The V and J genes are TRBV7-2 and TRBJ1-2; D ambiguous. Germline CDR1 SGHTA, CDR2 FQGNSA. Trimming left V 0 bases short and J 1 base short, with 9 bases between. The CDR3 contains 15 residues. The CDR3 bases are TGTGCCAGCAGCTTAGCGGACGGAGGTAACTATGGCTACACCTTC. Protein: CASSLADGGNYGYTF.

This chain connects TRBV30 to TRBJ2-3, with 10 nucleotides matching TRBD2. J was trimmed by 2 bases and V by 1 base; bases with no gene match: 3. Germline V CDR1 and CDR2: GTSNPN, SVGIG (reference sequence). CDR3 size: 15 residues. CDR3 protein: CAWSGSGGVTDTQYF. The CDR3 DNA sequence: TGTGCCTGGAGTGGGAGCGGGGGGGTCACAGATACGCAGTATTTT.

The chain carries TRBV7-8 and TRBJ2-1; no clear D gene. The CDR3 has 15 residues. V lost 0 bases to trimming and J lost 9 bases, with 15 bases between them. CDR1 SGHVS and CDR2 FQNEAQ come from the germline V gene. The chain's CDR3 is CASSLAGLLWIEQFF. The CDR3 DNA reads TGTGCCAGCAGCTTAGCAGGGTTGCTTTGGATTGAGCAGTTCTTC.